These 12 T cell receptor beta chains came from one sample sequenced in a study of OX40 agonist ivuxolimab in advanced cancers. The library relied on the immunoSEQ multiplex PCR assay. TCRdb holds this immuneACCESS table with in-frame rearrangements only. Some clones are missing; in checked studies, unresolved V genes explain under half, and the rest has no known cause. The sample profile shows around 60,000 clones; over 75% of them were found once. The ten largest clones add up to roughly 2% of the sample. The sample in question was CD4+ or CD8+ T cells sorted from blood, obtained in a trial of the OX40 agonist ivuxolimab. The source of these receptors is an adult with an advanced solid tumor such as melanoma, head and neck, liver or kidney cancer.

This chain links TRBV30 with TRBJ1-6, with no clear D. The CDR3 totals 13 residues. V was shortened by 2 bases and J by 7 bases, with 9 bases between the two germline ends. Germline loops: CDR1 GTSNPN, CDR2 SVGIG (reference sequence). CDR3 loop: CAWSTAGNSPLHF. CDR3 bases: TGTGCCTGGAGTACCGCTGGCAATTCACCCCTCCACTTT.

This clone was observed a handful of times. The V and J genes are TRBV10-3 and TRBJ2-7, with D unresolved. The CDR3 has 13 residues. V shed 0 bases and J shed 5 bases, with 8 bases lying between them. Germline values: CDR1 ENHRY, CDR2 SYGVKD. CDR3 region: CAISESERNEQYF. The CDR3 region has the DNA TGTGCCATCAGTGAGTCGGAGAGGAACGAGCAGTACTTC.

The CDR3 sequence: CASSIDAAYNSPLHF. CDR3 in DNA: TGTGCCAGCTCAATTGATGCAGCTTATAATTCACCCCTCCACTTT. The chain is built from TRBV5-4 and TRBJ1-6; D is uncertain. V lost 7 bases and J 4 bases, leaving 15 bases between the germline ends. This CDR3 has 15 amino acids. Per germline, CDR1 SGHNT and CDR2 YYREEE (reference sequence).

V and J are TRBV7-3 and TRBJ2-4; a weak D match, TRBD1 (5 bases). The CDR3 spans 14 residues. V shed 4 bases and J shed 6 bases, with 13 bases lying between them. From germline, CDR1 is SGHTA and CDR2 FQGTGA. The CDR3 DNA follows: TGTGCCAGCAGCTCCGGACATGGCCTAAACATTCAGTACTTC. Translated, it gives CASSSGHGLNIQYF.

This chain joins TRBV4-3 and TRBJ2-7, with no clear D. The CDR3 sequence is 13 residues long. V dropped 3 bases and J dropped 3 bases, with 9 bases sitting between them. Germline assignment: CDR1 LGHNA and CDR2 YSLEER. The CDR3 spells CASSQGLSYEQYF. The CDR3 nucleotides read TGCGCCAGCAGCCAGGGATTAAGCTACGAGCAGTACTTC.

In the case of this clone: Other DNA sequences from this sample encode an identical CDR3 as well. The genes are TRBV7-3 and TRBJ2-3, with 10 nucleotides matching TRBD2. CDR1 SGHTA and CDR2 FQGTGA come from the germline V gene. The CDR3 covers 14 residues. J was trimmed by 1 base and V by 5 bases; bases with no gene match: 0. This chain's CDR3 is CASSLAGGTDTQYF. The CDR3 nucleotides are TGTGCCAGCAGCCTAGCGGGGGGCACAGATACGCAGTATTTT. Filled out from reference TRBV7-3 and TRBJ2-3, the complete variable domain reads GAGVSQTPSNKVTEKGKYVELRCDPISGHTALYWYRQSLGQGPEFLIYFQGTGAADDSGLPNDRFFAVRPEGSVSTLKIQRTERGDSAVYLCASSLAGGTDTQYFGPGTRLTVL.

The chain links TRBV5-3 to TRBJ2-7; D tentatively fits TRBD1 or TRBD2 (6 bases each). TRBV5-3 falls under the ORF class, with uncertain function. This CDR3 has 13 amino acids. The V end lost 4 bases, the J end lost 5 bases, and 13 bases lay between the germline ends. As DNA, the CDR3 is TGTGCCAGAAGCGCCGTCGGGGGCAACGAGCAGTACTTC. Its translation: CARSAVGGNEQYF.

The chain couples TRBV5-8 to TRBJ1-2; TRBD1 matches at 8 bases. In germline, CDR1 is SGHTS, CDR2 YDEGEE. V was clipped by 1 base and J by 4 bases; unmatched bases: 3. The CDR3 extends over 14 amino acids. The DNA for the CDR3 is TGTGCCAGCAGCTTGACAGGGGGGAGCTATGGCTACACCTTC. This translates into CASSLTGGSYGYTF.

The chain joins TRBV11-2 to TRBJ2-2; D not resolved. CDR1 SGHAT and CDR2 FQNNGV come from the germline V gene. V was clipped by 0 bases and J by 8 bases, with 7 bases between them. The CDR3 covers 13 residues. This CDR3 reads CASSLDAVGELFF. The CDR3 DNA follows: TGTGCCAGCAGCTTAGACGCGGTTGGGGAGCTGTTTTTT.

The chain employs TRBV5-1 and TRBJ2-2; 7 nucleotides agree with TRBD1. The CDR3 has 15 amino acids. Germline values: CDR1 SGHRS, CDR2 YFSETQ. With 0 bases clipped from V and 5 bases from J, the junction kept 4 bases outside the gene matches. The CDR3 sequence: CASSLDAGGTGELFF. Here the CDR3 DNA reads TGCGCCAGCAGCTTGGATGCAGGGGGAACCGGGGAGCTGTTTTTT.

The chain has TRBV2 and TRBJ1-5, with 9 bases identical to TRBD1. V trimming: 6 bases; J trimming: 1 base; junction bases outside the gene matches: 7. This CDR3 region has 16 residues. Germline V lookup: CDR1 SNHLY, CDR2 FYNNEI. The CDR3 DNA follows: TGTGCCAGCAGAGGGGACAGGGAGGAAAGCAATCAGCCCCAGCATTTT. Its translation: CASRGDREESNQPQHF.

The chain employs TRBV5-1 and TRBJ2-5, with 7 bases fitting TRBD1. This CDR3 comprises 16 residues. After removal of 4 bases from V and 5 bases from J, the junction contained 14 bases not matched to a gene. Germline CDR1 is SGHRS and CDR2 is YFSETQ. This CDR3 reads CASSPGQVGLMETQYF. CDR3 coding DNA: TGCGCCAGCAGCCCAGGACAGGTCGGTTTAATGGAGACCCAGTACTTC.